A selection of T cell receptor beta chains follows, all from one sample in a study of T-cell reconstitution after alpha-beta-depleted transplantation in children. TCRdb itself ran the PCR reads through MiXCR, one entry per CDR3 protein. The sample carries approximately 47,000 distinct CDR3 sequences, 40% to 60% recorded once. The material was peripheral blood, obtained before TCRalphabeta/CD19-depleted stem cell transplant. The receptor set was obtained from a boy in the first two years of life with SCID, due to receive a stem cell transplant. Both conserved end residues are part of each CDR3. The D gene is left open where the match is weak. A clone size is listed for some rows: how often the clone was seen (once, few, many), or a class if it is expanded.

clone_size	d_call	cdr3_length	v_call	j_call	cdr3_nt	cdr3_aa
few	TRBD2	14	TRBV6-5	TRBJ2-1	TGTGCCAGCAGTTACTCTGGCGGGGGGGCCGCGCAGTTCTTC	CASSYSGGGAAQFF
-	-	14	TRBV5-5	TRBJ1-4	TGTGCCAGCACCCCGGTCCCCAGGAAGGAAAAACTGTTTTTT	CASTPVPRKEKLFF
few	TRBD1	15	TRBV13	TRBJ1-2	TGTGCCAGCAGCTCCGACCAGGGGGGTGGCTATGGCTACACCTTC	CASSSDQGGGYGYTF
-	TRBD1	15	TRBV9	TRBJ1-4	TGTGCCAGCAGCGTAGGGTTCGGGACAGCCGATGGACTGTTTTTT	CASSVGFGTADGLFF
-	-	14	TRBV7-2	TRBJ2-7	TGTGCCAGCAGCTTAGGCCCGCTACCATACGAGCAGTACTTC	CASSLGPLPYEQYF
-	-	14	TRBV7-2	TRBJ2-7	TGTGCCAGCAGCTTCCTCCGGGGAGCCTACGAGCAGTACTTC	CASSFLRGAYEQYF
-	-	17	TRBV12-3/TRBV12-4	TRBJ1-3	TGTGCCAGCAGTTGGGGACTCTCAGGGGCGTCTGGAAACACCATATATTTT	CASSWGLSGASGNTIYF
-	TRBD2	13	TRBV5-6	TRBJ2-7	TGTGCCAGCAGTGGACTAGGGATCTACGAGCAGTACTTC	CASSGLGIYEQYF
few	-	23	TRBV7-5	TRBJ2-3	-	CISVPEALLGPPTGPNSTDTQYF
once	TRBD1	14	TRBV5-1	TRBJ2-7	TGCGCCAGCAGCTTGGATGGGGGACAGAGGGAGCAGTACTTC	CASSLDGGQREQYF
-	-	15	TRBV7-9	TRBJ1-1	TGTGCCAGCAGCTCAGTGATGGGGTCGAACACTGAAGCTTTCTTT	CASSSVMGSNTEAFF
few	TRBD2	16	TRBV3-1	TRBJ2-1	TGTGCCAGCAGCCAAGGAAGGGGAGGGAACTACAATGAGCAGTTCTTC	CASSQGRGGNYNEQFF
many	-	14	TRBV12-3/TRBV12-4	TRBJ1-6	TGTGCCAGCAGTTTTGGCACTAATAATTCACCCCTCCACTTT	CASSFGTNNSPLHF
few	TRBD2	17	TRBV7-2	TRBJ2-7	TGTGCCAGCAGCTTAGCCCAAGTCCTAGCGGGAACCTACGAGCAGTACTTC	CASSLAQVLAGTYEQYF
few	-	19	TRBV7-6	TRBJ2-6	TGTGCCAGCAGCCATCAGGTGCGGGGTAGTGGCTCTGGGGCCAACGTCCTGACTTTC	CASSHQVRGSGSGANVLTF
-	-	13	TRBV6-2/TRBV6-3	TRBJ2-7	TGTGCCAGCAGTTACGGGTCCCCGTTGAAGCAGTACTTC	CASSYGSPLKQYF
-	TRBD2	18	TRBV15	TRBJ2-5	TGTGCCACCAGCAGAGGGTCCCAGCGGGGGTTGGGGTCAGAGACCCAGTACTTC	CATSRGSQRGLGSETQYF
-	TRBD1	16	TRBV18	TRBJ1-2	TGTGCCAGCTCACCACGTGGGACAGGCCTGGACTATGGCTACACCTTC	CASSPRGTGLDYGYTF
-	TRBD1	18	TRBV5-1	TRBJ2-3	TGCGCCAGCAGCTTGGATCTTTCGGGGACAGGGGGCGTAGATACGCAGTATTTT	CASSLDLSGTGGVDTQYF
-	TRBD1	14	TRBV5-1	TRBJ2-7	TGCGCCAGCAGCTTAGGACAGGGACCCTACGAGCAGTACTTC	CASSLGQGPYEQYF
-	-	15	TRBV29-1	TRBJ2-5	TGCAGCGTTGAACAGAATTGGGGATCGGGAGAGACCCAGTACTTC	CSVEQNWGSGETQYF
once	-	15	TRBV5-4	TRBJ1-1	TGTGCCAGCAGCTTGTCCCAGGTCATGAACACTGAAGCTTTCTTT	CASSLSQVMNTEAFF
-	-	15	TRBV5-1	TRBJ1-4	TGCGCCAGCAGCTTGGAGGTTGCAACTAATGAAAAACTGTTTTTT	CASSLEVATNEKLFF
few	TRBD1	15	TRBV29-1	TRBJ2-5	TGCAGCGTGTACTTGTGGGACAGGGACGGAGAGACCCAGTACTTC	CSVYLWDRDGETQYF
few	-	15	TRBV7-6	TRBJ2-1	TGTGCCAGCAGCTTAGCGGGGAGCTCCTACAATGAGCAGTTCTTC	CASSLAGSSYNEQFF
few	TRBD2	17	TRBV20-1	TRBJ2-3	TGCAGTGCTAGAGATAGTACGAAGGGACTAGGGGGTGATACGCAGTATTTT	CSARDSTKGLGGDTQYF
once	-	15	TRBV3-1	TRBJ1-5	TGTGCCAGCAGCCAAGGGCAGGGTGGGGATCAGCCCCAGCATTTT	CASSQGQGGDQPQHF
-	-	15	TRBV3-1	TRBJ1-3	TGTGCCAGCAGCCAAGATCTCTGGGGTAGAAACACCATATATTTT	CASSQDLWGRNTIYF
-	-	14	TRBV29-1	TRBJ2-1	TGCAGCGTTGACGGGGGCTCTCCCTACAATGAGCAGTTCTTC	CSVDGGSPYNEQFF
-	-	14	TRBV7-2	TRBJ2-2	TGTGCCAGCTTTCCCGGACCCTCCCACGGGGAGCTGTTTTTT	CASFPGPSHGELFF
few	TRBD1	15	TRBV19	TRBJ1-1	TGTGCCAGTAGTATCCAAAAACAGGGGGCAACTGAAGCTTTCTTT	CASSIQKQGATEAFF
few	-	19	TRBV2	TRBJ2-1	TGTGCCAGCAGTTCAAGAGGGGGAATTAGCGTTAGCTCCTACAATGAGCAGTTCTTC	CASSSRGGISVSSYNEQFF
-	TRBD1	15	TRBV6-1	TRBJ2-2	TGTGCCAGCAGAGGTACAGGGGGGACCACCGGGGAGCTGTTTTTT	CASRGTGGTTGELFF
few	-	13	TRBV20-1	TRBJ2-7	TGCAGTGCTAGAGATCTCAGGGACTACGAGCAGTACTTC	CSARDLRDYEQYF
-	TRBD2	15	TRBV10-3	TRBJ2-1	TGTGCCATCAGTGTACAATTGACTAGCCGGCATGAGCAGTTCTTC	CAISVQLTSRHEQFF
-	TRBD1	22	TRBV11-2	TRBJ2-6	TGTGCCAGCAGCCGCCCGACTTATGGACAGGGCACACCTAACTCTGGGGCCAACGTCCTGACTTTC	CASSRPTYGQGTPNSGANVLTF
few	-	12	TRBV20-1	TRBJ2-1	TGCAGTGCTGCCCGACTGCAAGGGTCGCAGTTCTTC	CSAARLQGSQFF
many	TRBD2	16	TRBV5-6	TRBJ2-2	TGTGCCAGCAGCCCCATTGTGCGGGGGTACACCGGGGAGCTGTTTTTT	CASSPIVRGYTGELFF
-	-	11	TRBV5-1	TRBJ2-1	TGCGCCAGCAGCCTCGGGCCGGAGCAGTTCTTC	CASSLGPEQFF
once	-	13	TRBV12-3/TRBV12-4	TRBJ1-2	TGTGCCAGCAGTTCCGGACGGGCCTATGGCTACACCTTC	CASSSGRAYGYTF
-	-	15	TRBV5-6	TRBJ2-5	TGTGCCAGCAGCTCCCAAGGGATAGGGGAAGAGACCCAGTACTTC	CASSSQGIGEETQYF
-	-	14	TRBV27	TRBJ2-7	TGTGCCAGCAGTTTCCCGGTTAGCTCCTACGAGCAGTACTTC	CASSFPVSSYEQYF
once	-	16	TRBV29-1	TRBJ1-1	TGCAGCGTTGAAGATTTGGTCACGGGGGGGAACACTGAAGCTTTCTTT	CSVEDLVTGGNTEAFF
-	TRBD2	16	TRBV20-1	TRBJ2-5	TGCAGTGCTAGAGATCCCCGGGGTAGCGGGGTAGAGACCCAGTACTTC	CSARDPRGSGVETQYF
few	-	13	TRBV7-2	TRBJ1-4	TGTGCCAGCAGCCCTCAGGACAGTGAAAAACTGTTTTTT	CASSPQDSEKLFF
-	-	16	TRBV6-4	TRBJ1-2	TGTGCCAGCAGTGACTCGGGTCCGGGGGGCGCCGATGGCTACACCTTC	CASSDSGPGGADGYTF